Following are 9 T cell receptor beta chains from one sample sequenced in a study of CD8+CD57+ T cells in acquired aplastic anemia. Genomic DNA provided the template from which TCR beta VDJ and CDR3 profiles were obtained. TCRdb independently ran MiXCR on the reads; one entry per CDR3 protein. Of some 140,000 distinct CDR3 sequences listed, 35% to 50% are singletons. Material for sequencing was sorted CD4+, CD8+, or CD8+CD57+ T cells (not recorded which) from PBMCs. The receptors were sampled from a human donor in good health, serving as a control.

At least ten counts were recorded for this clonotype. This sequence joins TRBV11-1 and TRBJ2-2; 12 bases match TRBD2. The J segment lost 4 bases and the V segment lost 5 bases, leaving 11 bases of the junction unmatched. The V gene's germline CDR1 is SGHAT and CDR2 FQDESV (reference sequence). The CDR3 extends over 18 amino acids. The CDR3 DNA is TGTGCCAGCAGCATGATACTAGCGGGAGGATCGATCACCGGGGAGCTGTTTTTT. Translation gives CASSMILAGGSITGELFF. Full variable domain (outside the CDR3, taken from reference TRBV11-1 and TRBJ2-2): EAEVAQSPRYKITEKSQAVAFWCDPISGHATLYWYRQILGQGPELLVQFQDESVVDDSQLPKDRFSAERLKGVDSTLKIQPAELGDSAMYLCASSMILAGGSITGELFFGEGSRLTVL.

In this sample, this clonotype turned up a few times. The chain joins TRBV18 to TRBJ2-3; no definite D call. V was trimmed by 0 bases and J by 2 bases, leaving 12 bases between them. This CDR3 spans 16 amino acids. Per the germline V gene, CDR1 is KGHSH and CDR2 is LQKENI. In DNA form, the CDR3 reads TGTGCCAGCTCACCACCATCCCGCGCCCACACAGATACGCAGTATTTT. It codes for CASSPPSRAHTDTQYF.

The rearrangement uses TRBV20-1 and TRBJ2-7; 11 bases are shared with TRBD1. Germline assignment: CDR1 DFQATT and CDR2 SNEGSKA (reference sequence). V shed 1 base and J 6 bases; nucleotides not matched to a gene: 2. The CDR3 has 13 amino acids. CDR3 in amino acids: CSARVGTGGEQYF. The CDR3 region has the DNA TGCAGTGCTAGAGTCGGGACAGGGGGCGAGCAGTACTTC.

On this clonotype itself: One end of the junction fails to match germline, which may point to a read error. The CDR3 loop is CASSQVISNQPQHF. Here the CDR3 DNA reads TGCGCCAGCAGCCAAGTCATTAGCAATCAGCCCCAGCATTTT. The chain recombines TRBV2 with TRBJ1-5; D is unresolved. Germline V gives CDR1 SNHLY, CDR2 FYNNEI. The CDR3 sequence is 14 residues long. Filled out from reference TRBV2 and TRBJ1-5, the complete variable domain reads EPEVTQTPSHQVTQMGQEVILRCVPISNHLYFYWYRQILGQKVEFLVSFYNNEISEKSEIFDDQFSVERPDGSNFTLKIRSTKLEDSAMYFCASSQVISNQPQHFGDGTRLSIL.

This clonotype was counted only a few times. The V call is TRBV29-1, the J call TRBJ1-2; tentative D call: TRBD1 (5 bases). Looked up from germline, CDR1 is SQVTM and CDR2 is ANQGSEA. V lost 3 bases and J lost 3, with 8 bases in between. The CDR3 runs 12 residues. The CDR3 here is CSVDQGDYGYTF. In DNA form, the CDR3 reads TGCAGCGTTGACCAGGGAGACTATGGCTACACCTTC. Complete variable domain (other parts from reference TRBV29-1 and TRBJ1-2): SAVISQKPSRDICQRGTSLTIQCQVDSQVTMMFWYRQQPGQSLTLIATANQGSEATYESGFVIDKFPISRPNLTFSTLTVSNMSPEDSSIYLCSVDQGDYGYTFGSGTRLTVV.

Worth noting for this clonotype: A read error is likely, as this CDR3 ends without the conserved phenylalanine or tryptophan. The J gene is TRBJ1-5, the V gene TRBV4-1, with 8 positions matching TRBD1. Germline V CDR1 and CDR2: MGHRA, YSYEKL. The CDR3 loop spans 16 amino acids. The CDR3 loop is CASRQSLDRGGQPQHL. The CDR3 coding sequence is TGCGCCAGCCGCCAGAGCCTTGACAGGGGAGGGCAGCCCCAGCATTTA.

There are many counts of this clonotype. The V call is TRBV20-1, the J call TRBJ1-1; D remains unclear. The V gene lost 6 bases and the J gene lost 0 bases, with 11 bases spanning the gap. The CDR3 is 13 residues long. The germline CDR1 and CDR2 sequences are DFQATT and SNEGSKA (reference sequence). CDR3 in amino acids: CSARYLMNTEAFF. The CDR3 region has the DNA TGCAGTGCGCGGTACCTCATGAACACTGAAGCTTTCTTT.

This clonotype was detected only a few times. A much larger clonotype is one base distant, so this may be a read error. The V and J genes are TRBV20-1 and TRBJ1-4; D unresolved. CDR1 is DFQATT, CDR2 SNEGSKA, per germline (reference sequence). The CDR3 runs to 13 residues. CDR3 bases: TGCAGTGCCAGTTGGGGAGGAGATGAAAAACTGTCTTTT. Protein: CSASWGGDEKLSF.

CDR3 region: CATSDSGQGISEKLFF. In nucleotides, the CDR3 is TGTGCCACCAGTGATTCCGGACAGGGTATTAGTGAAAAACTGTTTTTT. The rearrangement links TRBV24-1 to TRBJ1-4; TRBD1 aligns across 8 bases. In germline, CDR1 is KGHDR, CDR2 SFDVKD. The V segment lost 2 bases and the J segment 7 bases; nucleotides outside the gene matches: 8. The CDR3 is 16 residues long.